The next 21 T cell receptor beta chains were all read from a single sample in a study of blood T cell repertoires in COVID-19. Clones were read by immunoSEQ multiplex PCR, and TCRdb kept only the in-frame ones, dropping some. The profile shows more than 100,000 clones, about 80% of them singletons. The sequenced material came from peripheral blood. These receptor sequences come from a man aged 55 to 69 with active or convalescent COVID-19.

The gene calls are TRBV11-1 and TRBJ2-7; 7 bases agree with TRBD1. V trimming: 7 bases; J trimming: 8 bases; junction bases outside the gene matches: 14. Germline CDR1 SGHAT, CDR2 FQDESV (reference sequence). The CDR3 length is 14 residues. Written as DNA, the CDR3 is TGTGCCAGCACCTCCGGGACAGCCTGGAATCAGCAGTACTTC. Residues: CASTSGTAWNQQYF.

This chain uses TRBV5-1 with TRBJ1-3; 10 positions match TRBD1. Germline CDR1 SGHRS, CDR2 YFSETQ. The CDR3 loop spans 16 amino acids. V shed 0 bases, J shed 2 bases, and the junction held 2 bases outside the gene matches. The CDR3 region has the DNA TGCGCCAGCAGCTTGGCCGACAGGGGGCCTGGAAACACCATATATTTT. Its translation: CASSLADRGPGNTIYF.

The CDR3 bases are TGTGCCAGCAGCCAGGCCCGAAGGGAGGAGCAGTTCTTC. Amino acid sequence: CASSQARREEQFF. The chain uses TRBV3-1 (or the pseudogene TRBV3-2) and TRBJ2-1, with D possibly TRBD2 on 5 matching bases. CDR1 and CDR2 (germline): LGHDT, YNNKEL (reference sequence). Trimming took 3 bases from V and 10 from J, leaving 13 bases between them. This CDR3 has 13 residues.

The rearrangement joins TRBV19 to TRBJ2-4; 8 nucleotides agree with TRBD2. Unmatched junction bases numbered 9, after V lost 5 bases and J lost 12 bases. The CDR3 is 13 amino acids. CDR1 and CDR2 (germline): LNHDA, SQIVND (reference sequence). The CDR3 DNA reads TGTGCCAGTAGTCCGCAATTGACTAGCGCTCAGTACTTC. Its translation: CASSPQLTSAQYF. Using reference TRBV19 and TRBJ2-4 for the parts outside the CDR3, the full variable domain is DGGITQSPKYLFRKEGQNVTLSCEQNLNHDAMYWYRQDPGQGLRLIYYSQIVNDFQKGDIAEGYSVSREKKESFPLTVTSAQKNPTAFYLCASSPQLTSAQYFGAGTRLSVL.

The DNA for the CDR3 is TGTGCCAGCAGCGCCCTAGGCAACACCATATATTTT. Its protein is CASSALGNTIYF. The V and J genes are TRBV6-5 and TRBJ1-3; the D is unclear. V lost 6 bases and J lost 7, with 10 bases in between. Per the germline V gene, CDR1 is MNHEY and CDR2 is SVGAGI. This CDR3 has 12 residues.

The CDR3 bases are TGTGCCAGCAGTATTGGTGGGCTAAGGGAGACCCAGTACTTC. Protein sequence: CASSIGGLRETQYF. J is TRBJ2-5 and V is TRBV2; D is ambiguous. Per germline, CDR1 SNHLY and CDR2 FYNNEI. V dropped 5 bases and J dropped 5 bases, with 15 bases sitting between them. The CDR3 contains 14 residues. Filled out from reference TRBV2 and TRBJ2-5, the complete variable domain reads EPEVTQTPSHQVTQMGQEVILRCVPISNHLYFYWYRQILGQKVEFLVSFYNNEISEKSEIFDDQFSVERPDGSNFTLKIRSTKLEDSAMYFCASSIGGLRETQYFGPGTRLLVL.

In DNA, the CDR3 is TGTGCCAGCAGAGGACAGGGGATGTACGAGCAGTACTTC. Protein: CASRGQGMYEQYF. The genes are TRBV6-5 and TRBJ2-7; 9 bases agree with TRBD1. V gave up 6 bases and J gave up 4 bases; unmatched junction bases: 4. Germline V gene sequence: CDR1 MNHEY, CDR2 SVGAGI. The CDR3 spans 13 residues.

The chain employs TRBV27 and TRBJ1-1, with D tentatively TRBD1 (5 bases). The CDR3 has 15 amino acids. Trimming cost V 5 bases and J 5 bases, with 18 bases left between them. The germline gives CDR1 MNHEY, CDR2 SMNVEV (reference sequence). CDR3 nucleotides: TGTGCCAGCAGTACTCCGGGTGGGGCGAGTACTGAAGCTTTCTTT. Translated: CASSTPGGASTEAFF.

This clone was found once. The CDR3 region has the DNA TGTGCCAGCAGTAATCTAGCGGGCTCCTACAATGAGCAGTTCTTC. Translating gives CASSNLAGSYNEQFF. This chain joins TRBV6-2 or TRBV6-3 and TRBJ2-1; 8 bases are a match to TRBD2. CDR3 size: 15 residues. V was pared by 5 bases and J by 0 bases, with 3 bases of the junction left unmatched. Germline V CDR1 and CDR2: MNHEY, SVGEGT.

This rearrangement joins TRBV12-3 or TRBV12-4 to TRBJ2-7; no firm D call. This CDR3 is 13 amino acids long. With 7 bases removed from V and 7 bases from J, the gap between germline ends came to 17 bases. In DNA form, the CDR3 reads TGTGCCAGCACCAGGCAAGGCCTCCTTGAGCAGTACTTC. This translates into CASTRQGLLEQYF.

The chain links TRBV19 to TRBJ2-3, with TRBD1 matching over 11 bases. CDR3 length equals 15 residues. Germline V CDR1 and CDR2: LNHDA, SQIVND (reference sequence). The J segment lost 5 bases and the V segment lost 7 bases, leaving 8 bases of the junction unmatched. This CDR3 reads CASTSDRGRGDTQYF. The DNA for the CDR3 is TGTGCCAGTACCTCGGACAGGGGGCGAGGAGATACGCAGTATTTT.

The genes are TRBV6-5 and TRBJ1-5; D is unclear. The germline V and J ends were trimmed by 10 bases and 0 bases, with 13 bases remaining between them. The CDR3 loop spans 14 amino acids. Per germline, CDR1 MNHEY and CDR2 SVGAGI. The CDR3 spells CATSRGYSNQPQHF. The CDR3 nucleotides are TGTGCCACCTCACGGGGATATAGCAATCAGCCCCAGCATTTT.

The V call is TRBV11-2, the J call TRBJ1-4, with D tentatively TRBD1 (6 bases). The CDR3 consists of 15 residues. V lost 5 bases, J lost 7 bases, and 17 bases lay in between. Germline-derived CDR1 and CDR2 are SGHAT and FQNNGV. The CDR3 nucleotides are TGTGCCAGCAGCACCCGACAGGTATTGGGTGAAAAACTGTTTTTT. It translates to CASSTRQVLGEKLFF.

This clone showed up just a few times. The genes are TRBV27 and TRBJ2-3; D perhaps matches TRBD1 (6 bases). Trimming stripped 5 bases from V and 5 bases from J, with 14 bases between. Germline V gene sequence: CDR1 MNHEY, CDR2 SMNVEV (reference sequence). The CDR3 extends over 14 amino acids. CDR3 loop: CASSLGLGGDTQYF. CDR3 nucleotides: TGTGCCAGCAGTCTTGGTCTAGGGGGAGATACGCAGTATTTT.

V and J are TRBV7-9 and TRBJ2-7, with D possibly TRBD1 on 5 matching bases. This CDR3 has 15 residues. The V end lost 1 base, the J end lost 2 bases, and 12 bases lay between the germline ends. The V gene's germline CDR1 is SEHNR and CDR2 FQNEAQ (reference sequence). The CDR3 region is CASSLDRSTAYEQYF. CDR3 DNA: TGTGCCAGCAGCTTAGACAGGTCCACAGCCTACGAGCAGTACTTC.

This clone was seen only once. The rearrangement joins TRBV7-3 to TRBJ1-2; 9 positions agree with TRBD1. The germline V gene has CDR1 SGHTA and CDR2 FQGTGA. The CDR3 has 13 residues. V trimming: 3 bases; J trimming: 8 bases; junction bases outside the gene matches: 4. CDR3 sequence reads: CASSLGQGRGYTF. DNA for the CDR3: TGTGCCAGCAGCTTGGGACAGGGACGCGGCTACACCTTC. Full variable domain (remainder filled in from reference TRBV7-3 and TRBJ1-2): GAGVSQTPSNKVTEKGKYVELRCDPISGHTALYWYRQSLGQGPEFLIYFQGTGAADDSGLPNDRFFAVRPEGSVSTLKIQRTERGDSAVYLCASSLGQGRGYTFGSGTRLTVV.

The CDR3 DNA sequence: TGTGCCAGCATGTCGACTAGCGGGGGCATTCAGTACTTC. Amino acid sequence: CASMSTSGGIQYF. This sequence joins TRBV6-5 and TRBJ2-4, with TRBD2 matching 12 bases. Germline trimming cut 7 bases from V and 9 bases from J; bases unmatched to any gene: 4. The CDR3 is 13 amino acids. CDR1 is MNHEY and CDR2 is SVGAGI in the germline V gene.

The chain links TRBV18 to TRBJ2-7; D uncertain. V lost 6 bases to trimming and J lost 3 bases, with 15 bases between them. Germline-derived CDR1 and CDR2 are KGHSH and LQKENI. The length of the CDR3 is 14 residues. This chain's CDR3 is CASSREGDNYEQYF. The CDR3 bases are TGTGCCAGCTCGCGAGAAGGAGATAACTACGAGCAGTACTTC.

This clone was picked up one time. This chain joins TRBV7-9 and TRBJ1-1; D unresolved. Trimming stripped 8 bases from V and 7 bases from J, with 14 bases between. In germline, CDR1 is SEHNR, CDR2 FQNEAQ (reference sequence). The CDR3 sequence is 12 residues long. This CDR3 reads CASEFLSGEAFF. The DNA for the CDR3 is TGTGCCAGCGAGTTCCTTTCGGGTGAAGCTTTCTTT.

The chain has TRBV2 and TRBJ1-2; TRBD1 matches at 9 bases. J lost 4 bases, V lost 5 bases, and 8 bases had no gene match. Germline CDR1 SNHLY, CDR2 FYNNEI. This CDR3 comprises 15 residues. DNA for the CDR3: TGTGCCAGCAGTCTGTCGTTGGGACAGGGCTATGGCTACACCTTC. It codes for CASSLSLGQGYGYTF.

This chain joins TRBV9 and TRBJ1-4; D gene ambiguous. The V end was cut by 2 bases, the J end by 4 bases, with 9 bases between. Per the germline V gene, CDR1 is SGDLS and CDR2 is YYNGEE. This CDR3 spans 14 amino acids. CDR3 DNA: TGTGCCAGCAGCGTCGCGCCCTTTAATGAAAAACTGTTTTTT. It specifies CASSVAPFNEKLFF.